This TCR beta chain comes out of a study of OX40 agonist ivuxolimab in advanced cancers. Study in general: Patients enrolled in dose escalation were diagnosed with hepatocellular carcinoma, melanoma, renal cell or head and neck cancer.

TCRdb keeps only in-frame clones here, not all; method: immunoSEQ multiplex PCR. The sample holds tens of thousands of clones, about 90% seen once. The study, taken as a whole, reports: Average numbers of expanded clones were greater in CD8+ T cells than in CD4+.

Concerning this clone: No antigen is known for it.

The germline CDR1 and CDR2 sequences are MNHEY and SVGAGI. CDR3 length: 14 amino acids. V lost 0 bases and J 7 bases, leaving 10 bases between the germline ends. The study sampled blood at baseline, cycle 4 day 1, and cycle 7 day 1. This TCR derives from an adult with an advanced solid tumor such as melanoma, head and neck, liver or kidney cancer. V and J are TRBV6-5 and TRBJ1-5; D remains ambiguous. Sequencing used CD4+ or CD8+ T cells sorted from blood, obtained in a trial of the OX40 agonist ivuxolimab. CDR3 coding DNA: TGTGCCAGCAGTTACTCGGTTCAGTTGCAGCCCCAGCATTTT. It codes for CASSYSVQLQPQHF.